Reported below is one TCR beta chain. The J segment lost 4 bases and the V segment lost 6 bases, leaving 6 bases of the junction unmatched. Germline lookup yields CDR1 SNHLY and CDR2 FYNNEI. The CDR3 totals 15 residues. This record comes from a study of control samples from healthy donors and cancer patients. This table comes from immunoSEQ multiplex PCR, and its TCRdb copy is limited to in-frame clones, with some not included. The data contain 100,000 to 150,000 clones, 85% to 95% of them seen just once; the ten biggest clones take up under 0.7%. The chain joins TRBV2 to TRBJ2-2; the match to TRBD1 covers 9 bases. The source material was PBMCs. This sequence originates from a man aged 80 or over with head and neck cancer. Here the CDR3 reads CASRAQTGGTGELFF. In DNA, the CDR3 is TGTGCCAGCAGGGCACAGACAGGGGGCACCGGGGAGCTGTTTTTT. The full variable domain, completed using reference TRBV2 and TRBJ2-2, is EPEVTQTPSHQVTQMGQEVILRCVPISNHLYFYWYRQILGQKVEFLVSFYNNEISEKSEIFDDQFSVERPDGSNFTLKIRSTKLEDSAMYFCASRAQTGGTGELFFGEGSRLTVL.